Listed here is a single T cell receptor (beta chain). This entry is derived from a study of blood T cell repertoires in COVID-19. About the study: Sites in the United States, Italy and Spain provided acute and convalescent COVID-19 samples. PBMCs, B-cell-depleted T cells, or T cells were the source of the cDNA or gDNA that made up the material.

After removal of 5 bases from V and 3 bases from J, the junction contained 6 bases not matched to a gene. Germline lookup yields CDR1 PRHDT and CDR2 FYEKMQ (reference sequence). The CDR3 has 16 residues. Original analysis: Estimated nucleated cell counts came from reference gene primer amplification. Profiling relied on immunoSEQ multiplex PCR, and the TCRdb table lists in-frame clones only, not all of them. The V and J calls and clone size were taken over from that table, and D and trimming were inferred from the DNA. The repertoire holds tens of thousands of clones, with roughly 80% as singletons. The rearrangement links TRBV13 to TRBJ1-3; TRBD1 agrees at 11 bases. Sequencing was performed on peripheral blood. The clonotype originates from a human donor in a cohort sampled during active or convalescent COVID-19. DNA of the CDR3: TGTGCCAGCAGCCCGGACAGGGGGCGGGTTGGAAACACCATATATTTT. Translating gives CASSPDRGRVGNTIYF.